The 14 T cell receptor beta chains presented below share a single source sample, sequenced in a study of metastatic and nonmetastatic thyroid tumors. Thyroid surgery took place with no prior treatment in any patient. MiXCR was used by TCRdb to re-call the PCR reads. The sample contains approximately 8,400 clones, 44% of which appear only once. The sequenced sample was tumor tissue. All receptors derive from a male donor with papillary thyroid cancer or a benign thyroid nodule (not recorded which). Some clones in this sample may be carry-over from other donors' samples.

Ten or more counts support this clone. A clone one base away is much larger, so this may be a read error. The chain links TRBV5-1 to TRBJ2-3; unclear D gene. The CDR3 covers 11 residues. V was shortened by 7 bases and J by 4 bases, with 7 bases between the two germline ends. Looked up from germline, CDR1 is SGHRS and CDR2 is YFSETQ. CDR3 loop: CASGMSDTQYF. CDR3 sequence (DNA): TGCGCCAGCGGCATGTCAGATACGCAGTATTTT. The complete variable domain, with remaining parts taken from reference TRBV5-1 and TRBJ2-3, reads KAGVTQTPRYLIKTRGQQVTLSCSPISGHRSVSWYQQTPGQGLQFLFEYFSETQRNKGNFPGRFSGRQFSNSRSEMNVSTLELGDSALYLCASGMSDTQYFGPGTRLTVL.

V gene TRBV12-3 or TRBV12-4 combines with J gene TRBJ1-4, with 7 bases fitting TRBD1. V lost 1 base to trimming and J lost 5 bases; unmatched junction nucleotides: 4. The CDR3 has 15 amino acids. In DNA, the CDR3 is TGTGCCAGCAGTTTAGGGGACAGTGTCAATGAAAAACTGTTTTTT. Its translation is CASSLGDSVNEKLFF.

The V call is TRBV5-1, the J call TRBJ2-7, with no clear D. Trimming pared 1 base from V and 0 bases from J, leaving 8 bases between. CDR1 and CDR2 (germline): SGHRS, YFSETQ. The CDR3 has 14 residues. The DNA of the CDR3 is TGCGCCAGCAGCTTGTTCTGGAGCTCCTACGAGCAGTACTTC. It translates to CASSLFWSSYEQYF.

This clone was picked up a small number of times. J is TRBJ2-1 and V is TRBV12-3 or TRBV12-4; TRBD2 might be the D (6 bases). The CDR3 contains 13 residues. The V gene lost 7 bases and the J gene lost 5 bases, with 12 bases spanning the gap. The CDR3 here is CASNLWEDNEQFF. The CDR3 region has the DNA TGTGCCAGCAATCTATGGGAGGACAATGAGCAGTTCTTC.

The chain uses TRBV4-1 and TRBJ2-7, with TRBD1 matching over 8 bases. Germline V gene lookup returns CDR1 MGHRA and CDR2 YSYEKL. The CDR3 loop spans 15 amino acids. V shed 4 bases, J shed 0 bases, and the junction held 5 bases outside the gene matches. The CDR3: CASSRWTGPSYEQYF. The CDR3 DNA reads TGCGCCAGCAGCCGCTGGACAGGGCCCTCCTACGAGCAGTACTTC.

This clone rates as medium-sized. The rearrangement uses TRBV3-1 and TRBJ2-2; no clear D. The V gene's germline CDR1 is LGHDT and CDR2 YNNKEL (reference sequence). The CDR3 is 13 residues long. V shed 4 bases and J shed 6 bases, with 9 bases lying between them. The CDR3 region is CASSRPRSGELFF. CDR3 bases: TGTGCCAGCAGCCGCCCCCGGTCCGGGGAGCTGTTTTTT.

The rearrangement joins TRBV11-2 to TRBJ1-2; D remains ambiguous. Germline V gives CDR1 SGHAT, CDR2 FQNNGV. Trimming stripped 1 base from V and 4 bases from J, with 10 bases between. CDR3 length: 14 amino acids. CDR3: CASSLGIGSYGYTF. The CDR3 region has the DNA TGTGCCAGCAGCTTAGGGATTGGCAGCTATGGCTACACCTTC.

The chain uses TRBV6-9 and TRBJ2-3, with TRBD2 matching 8 bases. In germline, CDR1 is MNHGY, CDR2 SVAAGI. The V and J ends lost 3 bases and 6 bases, in that order; junction bases with no gene match: 11. The CDR3 totals 16 residues. DNA for the CDR3: TGTGCCAGCAGTTACGCGACGGGGGGGCTGTCCGATACGCAGTATTTT. Amino acid sequence: CASSYATGGLSDTQYF.

This clone turned up a few times. The rearrangement links TRBV6-1 to TRBJ2-7, with 13 positions matching TRBD2. Germline V gene data show CDR1 as MNHNS and CDR2 as SASEGT. J lost 5 bases, V lost 4 bases, and 5 bases had no gene match. The CDR3 has 15 amino acids. The CDR3 nucleotides are TGTGCCAGCAGTGTGACTAGCGGGGGGCTCAACGAGCAGTACTTC. It encodes CASSVTSGGLNEQYF.

The genes are TRBV6-4 and TRBJ2-1; D remains unclear. Trimming removed 0 bases at V and 7 bases at J, with 7 bases between. Germline V gene lookup returns CDR1 MRHNA and CDR2 SNTAGT. This CDR3 has 13 residues. The CDR3 DNA sequence: TGTGCCAGCAGTGACTCGGAACAGAATGAGCAGTTCTTC. This codes for CASSDSEQNEQFF.

This chain joins TRBV5-8 and TRBJ1-2, with D unresolved. This CDR3 is 14 amino acids long. With 4 bases removed from V and 0 bases from J, the gap between germline ends came to 10 bases. Germline values: CDR1 SGHTS, CDR2 YDEGEE. In DNA form, the CDR3 reads TGTGCCAGCAGCCTTGGGAGCGCTAACTATGGCTACACCTTC. This gives the protein CASSLGSANYGYTF.

The chain is built from TRBV13 and TRBJ2-3, with 9 bases lining up with TRBD2. CDR1 is PRHDT and CDR2 is FYEKMQ in the germline V gene (reference sequence). The CDR3 has 16 amino acids. V lost 5 bases to trimming and J lost 5 bases; unmatched junction nucleotides: 11. The CDR3 DNA reads TGTGCCAGCAGCCCCACCCGCGGGGGGGATCAAGATACGCAGTATTTT. Encoded protein: CASSPTRGGDQDTQYF.

The table lists this clone with a few counts. The CDR3 loop reads CASSEGGDTGELFF. CDR3 bases: TGTGCCAGCAGTGAAGGGGGCGACACCGGGGAGCTGTTTTTT. This chain joins TRBV6-4 and TRBJ2-2; 7 nucleotides line up with TRBD1. The germline gives CDR1 MRHNA, CDR2 SNTAGT. The V segment lost 3 bases and the J segment 3 bases; nucleotides outside the gene matches: 1. CDR3 size: 14 residues.

The V and J genes are TRBV6-5 and TRBJ2-7; the D is unclear. The CDR3 spans 13 residues. V was cut by 2 bases and J by 6 bases, with 11 bases left in between. Germline-derived CDR1 and CDR2 are MNHEY and SVGAGI. The CDR3 DNA follows: TGTGCCAGCAGTTACGCGGCAGGCTCCGAGCAGTACTTC. Translation gives CASSYAAGSEQYF.